This T cell receptor (beta chain) was found in a study of blood T cell repertoires in COVID-19. The wider study: Acute-phase and convalescent COVID-19 samples originated in the United States, Italy and Spain. T cells, B-cell-depleted T cells, or PBMCs provided the cDNA or gDNA that served as material.

V dropped 2 bases and J dropped 4; count of bases not matched to a gene: 8. Germline CDR1 is MGHRA and CDR2 is YSYEKL. The CDR3 covers 15 residues. Original handling: The authors estimated nucleated cell counts from reference gene primer amplification. Generated by immunoSEQ multiplex PCR, the TCRdb table keeps only in-frame clones and is missing some. V and J calls plus clone size are reproduced from that table; the DNA served to infer D and trimming. The data hold 250,000 to 350,000 clones, with 89% observed a single time. The receptor was derived from a woman aged 55-69 years with acute or convalescent COVID-19. The chain uses TRBV4-1 and TRBJ2-7; 7 bases are shared with TRBD1. Sequenced material: peripheral blood. CDR3 sequence (DNA): TGCGCCAGCAGCCAAACCCGCACCAGGGGGTACGAGCAGTACTTC. Amino acid sequence: CASSQTRTRGYEQYF.